One and the same sample provided the 26 T cell receptor beta chains below, sequenced in a study of regulatory T cells in long-lasting Graves disease. Combining iRepertoire HTBI primers with Arm-PCR of CDR3 regions, the authors built TCR beta libraries. One entry per CDR3 protein results from TCRdb running MiXCR on the multiplex PCR reads. The table records over 500,000 distinct CDR3 sequences, roughly 15% of them present only once. Regarding time point: newly diagnosed GD, antithyroid drugs for less than 3 months. With RNA extracted from PBMCs as input, the TCR library was made. In addition, the sample was reused for a study of T cells in Graves' hyperthyroidism and ophthalmopathy.

The source was peripheral blood mononuclear cells (PBMCs), collected at new diagnosis, from a patient treated with antithyroid drugs. Receptors originate from a man in his late teens or twenties with Graves disease.

This clonotype was counted at least ten times. This chain connects TRBV7-8 to TRBJ2-7; D gene ambiguous. CDR1 is SGHVS, CDR2 FQNEAQ, per germline. The CDR3 sequence is 17 residues long. Deletions cut 1 base from V and 4 bases from J, with 20 bases between. The CDR3 here is CASSLVGVRRRAYEQYF. Here the CDR3 DNA reads TGTGCCAGCAGCTTAGTGGGTGTCAGGCGCCGAGCTTACGAGCAGTACTTC. The complete variable domain, with remaining parts taken from reference TRBV7-8 and TRBJ2-7, reads GAGVSQSPRYKVAKRGQDVALRCDPISGHVSLFWYQQALGQGPEFLTYFQNEAQLDKSGLPSDRFFAERPEGSVSTLKIQRTQQEDSAVYLCASSLVGVRRRAYEQYFGPGTRLTVT.

The CDR3, as DNA: TGTGCCCGCGGGGGGCGGGAGAACACTGAAGCTTTCTTT. It encodes CARGGRENTEAFF. The genes are TRBV30 and TRBJ1-1, with D possibly being TRBD1 (6 bases). The CDR3 spans 13 residues. Germline-derived CDR1 and CDR2 are GTSNPN and SVGIG (reference sequence). V was cut by 8 bases and J by 1 base, with 14 bases left in between.

This clonotype has only a few counts. The V and J genes are TRBV9 and TRBJ2-2; 8 bases align to TRBD2. Germline V lookup: CDR1 SGDLS, CDR2 YYNGEE. The CDR3 loop spans 19 amino acids. The trim removed 0 bases at V and 6 bases at J, leaving 16 bases unmatched. CDR3 in amino acids: CASSVESEPGLVLSGELFF. The CDR3 DNA follows: TGTGCCAGCAGCGTAGAGTCAGAACCGGGACTAGTACTATCCGGGGAGCTGTTTTTT.

The chain links TRBV10-3 to TRBJ1-1, with D tentatively TRBD1 (6 bases). The V end was cut by 6 bases, the J end by 1 base, with 18 bases between. The CDR3 sequence is 16 residues long. Germline loops: CDR1 ENHRY, CDR2 SYGVKD. This CDR3 is CAIRGHRDGQNTEAFF. The DNA for the CDR3 is TGTGCCATCAGGGGACACCGGGACGGACAGAACACTGAAGCTTTCTTT.

The rearrangement joins TRBV5-4 to TRBJ2-3, with 8 bases aligning to TRBD2. The CDR3 length is 17 residues. With V trimmed by 0 bases and J by 1 base, 7 bases remained unmatched. Looked up from germline, CDR1 is SGHNT and CDR2 is YYREEE (reference sequence). The CDR3 DNA reads TGTGCCAGCAGCTTGGATGGCGGGAGGAGCGGCACAGATACGCAGTATTTT. It specifies CASSLDGGRSGTDTQYF.

This clonotype was seen ten or more times. The CDR3 loop is CASSLNRGGELFF. In DNA form, the CDR3 reads TGTGCCAGCAGTTTGAACAGGGGCGGGGAGCTGTTTTTT. The chain couples TRBV12-3 or TRBV12-4 to TRBJ2-2, with 7 bases identical to TRBD1. The ends lost 3 bases at V and 7 bases at J; junction bases unmatched: 2. The CDR3 contains 13 residues.

Ten or more counts support this clonotype. The chain is built from TRBV12-3 or TRBV12-4 and TRBJ1-2; the D is unclear. This CDR3 has 13 amino acids. The V end was cut by 5 bases, the J end by 3 bases, with 10 bases between. In DNA form, the CDR3 reads TGTGCCAGCAGTGCAACAGTACACTATGGCTACACCTTC. This encodes CASSATVHYGYTF.

This clonotype was recorded many times. The chain has TRBV12-3 or TRBV12-4 and TRBJ2-7; D may be TRBD1 (5 bases). The CDR3 totals 13 residues. The V and J ends lost 1 base and 7 bases respectively, with 11 bases between them. The CDR3 here is CASSLGQGSEQYF. The CDR3 nucleotides are TGTGCCAGCAGTTTAGGGCAGGGCTCGGAGCAGTACTTC.

The V gene is TRBV7-9, the J gene TRBJ2-4; 9 bases fit TRBD1. The germline gives CDR1 SEHNR, CDR2 FQNEAQ (reference sequence). With V trimmed by 1 base and J by 3 bases, 4 bases remained unmatched. This CDR3 contains 16 residues. The CDR3 spells CASSLGTGEVKNIQYF. The CDR3 bases are TGTGCCAGCAGCTTAGGGACAGGGGAGGTCAAAAACATTCAGTACTTC.

As regards this clonotype: This clone may be a read error of a much larger clone one base away. V gene TRBV7-3 combines with J gene TRBJ2-1; no definite D call. The CDR3 covers 15 residues. V gave up 3 bases and J gave up 0 bases, with 9 bases separating them. Germline assignment: CDR1 SGHTA and CDR2 FQGTGA. The CDR3 DNA is TGTGCCAGCAGCTTGAACACCTCCTCCTACAATGAGCAGTTCTTC. Translation gives CASSLNTSSYNEQFF.

The chain joins TRBV5-4 to TRBJ2-2; 13 bases agree with TRBD2. J gave up 2 bases and V 4 bases, and 5 bases lay outside the gene matches. The CDR3 has 17 amino acids. Germline V gene data show CDR1 as SGHNT and CDR2 as YYREEE (reference sequence). The CDR3: CASSLRTSGSNTGELFF. In DNA form, the CDR3 reads TGTGCCAGCAGCCTTCGGACTAGCGGGAGTAACACCGGGGAGCTGTTTTTT.

This clonotype was counted at least ten times. The chain joins TRBV27 to TRBJ1-2; D not certain. The V end was cut by 8 bases, the J end by 2 bases, with 18 bases between. Germline CDR1 and CDR2: MNHEY and SMNVEV (reference sequence). CDR3 length: 15 amino acids. The CDR3 coding sequence is TGTGCCAGCCTTATGACACGGAACAGCAACTATGGCTACACCTTC. Its protein product is CASLMTRNSNYGYTF.

The chain couples TRBV4-1 to TRBJ2-7, with a weak D call TRBD1 (5 bases). The CDR3 sequence is 15 residues long. V was trimmed by 4 bases and J by 1 base, leaving 14 bases between them. In germline, CDR1 is MGHRA, CDR2 YSYEKL. CDR3 residues: CASSLGNRQSYEQYF. The CDR3 nucleotides read TGCGCCAGCAGCCTTGGAAATCGACAGTCCTACGAGCAGTACTTC.

The V gene is TRBV20-1, the J gene TRBJ2-5; TRBD2 aligns across 7 bases. Germline lookup yields CDR1 DFQATT and CDR2 SNEGSKA (reference sequence). Trimming cost V 6 bases and J 5 bases; bases outside gene matches: 12. The CDR3 has 14 amino acids. The CDR3, as DNA: TGCAGTGCCCCGTGGGGGGGAGTCGGGGAGACCCAGTACTTC. Amino acid sequence: CSAPWGGVGETQYF.

In its sample, this clonotype was seen many times. J is TRBJ2-1 and V is TRBV11-3; D remains ambiguous. Germline values: CDR1 SGHNT, CDR2 YENEEA. The ends were cut back, 1 base at V and 0 bases at J, with 16 bases in the middle. This CDR3 region has 18 residues. The CDR3 DNA reads as TGTGCCAGCAGCTTAGGTGGTGCAGGCTCGAGCTCCTACAATGAGCAGTTCTTC. Its protein is CASSLGGAGSSSYNEQFF.

The table lists this clonotype with many counts. CDR3 DNA: TGTGCCAGCTCACCATCTAGAGGGGAGTACGAGCAGTACTTC. This encodes CASSPSRGEYEQYF. The chain couples TRBV18 to TRBJ2-7, with D perhaps given as TRBD1 or TRBD2 (5 bases each). Germline CDR1 and CDR2: KGHSH and LQKENI. Trimming cost V 2 bases and J 4 bases, with 12 bases left between them. CDR3 length equals 14 residues.

This clonotype was recorded many times. This sequence joins TRBV5-1 and TRBJ2-5; 7 bases match TRBD2. This CDR3 contains 13 residues. The V and J ends lost 4 bases and 5 bases, in that order; junction bases with no gene match: 5. The germline V gene encodes CDR1 SGHRS and CDR2 YFSETQ. In nucleotides, the CDR3 is TGCGCCAGCAGCGCTCCAGCGGGGGAGACCCAGTACTTC. Amino acid sequence: CASSAPAGETQYF.

The chain carries TRBV6-5 and TRBJ1-6; D is unresolved. V lost 2 bases, J lost 5 bases, and 10 bases lay in between. The CDR3 has 15 amino acids. Germline-derived CDR1 and CDR2 are MNHEY and SVGAGI. The CDR3 is CASSYRRGDNSPLHF. In DNA form, the CDR3 reads TGTGCCAGCAGTTACCGTCGGGGAGATAATTCACCCCTCCACTTT.

This clonotype has more than one count but fewer than ten. The chain has TRBV9 and TRBJ2-1; tentatively, D is TRBD1 (8 bases). Germline V CDR1 and CDR2: SGDLS, YYNGEE. The CDR3 is 11 residues long. The V end lost 7 bases, the J end lost 10 bases, and 12 bases lay between the germline ends. The CDR3 DNA is TGTGCCAGCGGACAGGGAGGGGAGCAGTTCTTC. Its protein is CASGQGGEQFF.

Note on this clonotype: A read error may explain this, as a much larger clone is one base away. The V gene is TRBV28, the J gene TRBJ1-4; no clear D. The CDR3 runs 13 residues. CDR1 and CDR2 from the germline V gene are MDHEN and SYDVKM. CDR3 bases: TGTGCCAGCATCGCCGATTCGGGTGAAAGACTGTTTTTT. This encodes CASIADSGERLFF.

This clonotype was seen at least ten times. This rearrangement joins TRBV2 to TRBJ2-7; the D gene is possibly TRBD2 (5 bases). The CDR3 runs 14 residues. Germline V gives CDR1 SNHLY, CDR2 FYNNEI. V was clipped by 6 bases and J by 4 bases, with 16 bases between them. This chain's CDR3 is CASSTRETVYEQYF. CDR3 nucleotide sequence: TGTGCCAGCAGCACTAGGGAAACCGTTTACGAGCAGTACTTC.

This clonotype was detected ten times or more. V gene TRBV18 combines with J gene TRBJ2-7; D is possibly TRBD1 or TRBD2 (5 bases each). The germline gives CDR1 KGHSH, CDR2 LQKENI. This CDR3 comprises 16 residues. Trimming took off 3 bases at V and 2 bases at J, with 17 bases between the two ends. CDR3 bases: TGTGCCAGCTCACCGAGGGGCCGCACGGCGCCCTACGAGCAGTACTTC. Encoded protein: CASSPRGRTAPYEQYF.

This clonotype was observed a few times. The chain employs TRBV28 and TRBJ2-1; 9 bases are a match to TRBD2. Trimming removed 7 bases from V and 1 base from J; junction bases left unmatched: 20. CDR1 is MDHEN and CDR2 is SYDVKM in the germline V gene. This CDR3 region has 20 residues. CDR3: CASNTREREAYSFSYNEQFF. The CDR3 nucleotides read TGTGCCAGCAACACCAGGGAGCGGGAGGCCTACTCGTTTTCCTACAATGAGCAGTTCTTC.

This clonotype was recorded at least ten times. The chain carries TRBV24-1 and TRBJ2-2; D is perhaps TRBD1 or TRBD2 (5 bases each). The CDR3 runs 17 residues. Trimming stripped 5 bases from V and 0 bases from J, with 15 bases between. Germline values: CDR1 KGHDR, CDR2 SFDVKD. CDR3 DNA: TGTGCCACCAGTGGTAGCCCGGGACGTACGAACACCGGGGAGCTGTTTTTT. Amino acid sequence: CATSGSPGRTNTGELFF.

The sample holds many counts of this clonotype. This sequence joins TRBV7-2 and TRBJ1-1; 8 positions match TRBD1. V lost 3 bases to trimming and J lost 6 bases; unmatched junction nucleotides: 6. The CDR3 totals 14 residues. Germline V gives CDR1 SGHTA, CDR2 FQGNSA. The CDR3 region has the DNA TGTGCCAGCAGCTTGACAGGGGATCCCCCTGAAGCTTTCTTT. This sequence encodes CASSLTGDPPEAFF.

Ten or more counts support this clonotype. The chain joins TRBV6-1 to TRBJ2-3; 9 bases align to TRBD1. Germline-derived CDR1 and CDR2 are MNHNS and SASEGT. CDR3 length equals 15 residues. V lost 4 bases to trimming and J lost 1 base; unmatched junction nucleotides: 3. CDR3 residues: CASSARTGGTDTQYF. CDR3 nucleotides: TGTGCCAGCAGTGCCAGGACAGGGGGCACAGATACGCAGTATTTT.